What follows are 6 T cell receptor beta chains derived from one specimen sequenced in a study of cytomegalovirus exposure and HLA in healthy donors. The study ran its PCR with 60 Vbeta and 13 Jbeta primers. The repertoire was sequenced with immunoSEQ multiplex PCR; TCRdb's copy has only in-frame clones and lacks some. The table lists around 120,000 clones, roughly 79% of them singletons, with under 3% in the top ten. The sequenced material came from PBMCs. Receptors originate from a boy younger than 10 in good health and CMV-seronegative.

The CDR3 DNA reads TGTGCCAGTAGTATAGAGAGCTCCTATAATTCACCCCTCCACTTT. The encoded protein is CASSIESSYNSPLHF. The rearrangement uses TRBV19 and TRBJ1-6, with no clear D. Germline CDR1 and CDR2: LNHDA and SQIVND (reference sequence). CDR3 size: 15 residues. The V and J ends lost 0 bases and 0 bases respectively, with 3 bases between them.

The V gene is TRBV11-2, the J gene TRBJ2-1; 7 bases are a match to TRBD2. The CDR3 runs to 16 residues. The germline V gene encodes CDR1 SGHAT and CDR2 FQNNGV. Unmatched junction bases numbered 4, after V lost 0 bases and J lost 2 bases. CDR3 sequence: CASSLEGGGTYNEQFF. The CDR3 DNA follows: TGTGCCAGCAGCTTAGAGGGCGGGGGAACCTACAATGAGCAGTTCTTC.

This clone has a single count. V usage is TRBV4-3 and J usage is TRBJ2-6; D may be TRBD2 (6 bases). Germline loops: CDR1 LGHNA, CDR2 YSLEER. The CDR3 has 16 residues. V lost 4 bases to trimming and J lost 0 bases, with 10 bases between them. The CDR3 region is CASSLEEGSGANVLTF. The CDR3 region has the DNA TGCGCCAGCAGCCTGGAGGAGGGCTCTGGGGCCAACGTCCTGACTTTC.

The chain joins TRBV9 to TRBJ1-1; tentatively, D is TRBD1 (5 bases). V lost 0 bases and J lost 3, with 9 bases in between. This CDR3 comprises 14 residues. Germline V gene sequence: CDR1 SGDLS, CDR2 YYNGEE. CDR3 protein: CASSVEGVHTEAFF. CDR3 DNA: TGTGCCAGCAGCGTAGAAGGGGTTCACACTGAAGCTTTCTTT.

The chain recombines TRBV2 with TRBJ2-1, with 7 bases identical to TRBD2. Germline V CDR1 and CDR2: SNHLY, FYNNEI. This CDR3 is 14 amino acids long. Unmatched junction bases numbered 8, after V lost 4 bases and J lost 8 bases. DNA of the CDR3: TGTGCCAGCAGTGCACCCACTAGCGTCCATGAGCAGTTCTTC. Protein: CASSAPTSVHEQFF.

The chain joins TRBV27 to TRBJ2-1; TRBD2 is a possible D gene (6 bases). This CDR3 spans 13 amino acids. Germline V gene data show CDR1 as MNHEY and CDR2 as SMNVEV (reference sequence). V lost 3 bases to trimming and J lost 6 bases, with 9 bases between them. CDR3 sequence reads: CASSLSGGNEQFF. CDR3 nucleotide sequence: TGTGCCAGCAGTTTGTCCGGGGGCAATGAGCAGTTCTTC.